The T cell receptor (beta chain) described here comes from a study of T cell responses to AZD1222 COVID-19 vaccine. Study context: Pooled in the analysis were second doses at about 4 or about 12 weeks. Study-level results: The donor cohort was predominantly white British with a female majority, and clonal diversity may have been underestimated. Spike-specific TCR breadth rose after two AZD1222 doses, and depth rose as well.

V was pared by 4 bases and J by 2 bases, with 18 bases between. CDR3 size: 17 residues. The germline CDR1 and CDR2 sequences are SGDLS and YYNGEE. As for this clone: Antigen: not known.

Data came from immunoSEQ multiplex PCR; TCRdb stores just in-frame clones and leaves some out. The repertoire has 40,000 to 45,000 clones, about three quarters of them found once; the top ten carry approximately 3.6%. The TCR comes from an adult in good health. This chain joins TRBV9 and TRBJ2-2; possibly TRBD2 for D (7 bases). Material: peripheral blood, obtained on day 0 of AZD1222 vaccination. In nucleotides, the CDR3 is TGTGCCAGCAGCCCCAGTTGGGGGGGCCTTAACACCGGGGAGCTGTTTTTT. As protein: CASSPSWGGLNTGELFF.